This T cell receptor (beta chain) was identified during a study of T cell responses to AZD1222 COVID-19 vaccine (dated by TCRdb to 2020 to 2023). About the investigation overall: Because spike-specific TCR depth and breadth did not differ between the two schedules, AZD1222 recipients who got a second dose at roughly 4 weeks were pooled with those who got a second dose at roughly 12 weeks. Trial participants were enrolled by age into 18-55, 56-69 and 70-plus year subgroups, with around 140, 26 and 57 TCR-sequenced participants respectively. TCR sequencing covered more than 230 trial participants: about 210 given two doses of AZD1222 and approximately 26 given two doses of MenACWY control vaccine. General findings and caveats noted by the study authors: Conclusions about previously exposed vaccinees were limited because only a handful of AZD1222 recipients were SARS-CoV-2 seropositive at baseline. Epitopes outside the regions mutated in the B.1.351 and B.1.1.7 variants were reportedly recognized by nearly half of the unique spike-specific TCRs. The 56-69-year group was small, and its depth increase did not reach significance, likely because of low power. Vaccine-associated CD4 TCRs spanned the whole spike protein, with dominant responses in regions 160-218 and 743-854. Because no day 14 peak-response samples were available, the repertoires could be characterized only after the peak T cell response. A significant rise in spike-specific TCR breadth and depth was observed after two AZD1222 doses relative to day 0 and relative to MenACWY recipients. Most participants were white British and females outnumbered males, and the authors suggested that clonal diversity may have been underestimated.

With respect to this clone: Its antigen specificity is not known. No qualities accompany the bases; no much larger clone lies one base away.

In the paper's terms, the time point label means: baseline before first vaccination. Samples from vaccinated people were obtained from the UK trials COV001 and COV002, which included a single-blind randomized controlled phase 2/3 trial of AZD1222 (ChAdOx1 nCoV-19) in healthy adults. For TCRbeta chain sequencing, PBMC samples were collected from trial participants at day 0 and at day 28 after the second dose. The CDR3 regions of human TCRbeta chains were analyzed by immunosequencing. Processing in the source paper ran as follows. Repertoire TCRs were checked for matches against a reference library of SARS-CoV-2-specific TCRs that had been generated using the MIRA antigen-specificity platform. Breadth was defined as the fraction of unique TCRs that were SARS-CoV-2-associated, and depth was defined as the fraction of total T cells that were SARS-CoV-2-associated. Using the MIRA data, each spike-specific TCR was assigned both to the spike region to which the TCR was reactive and to a CD4 or CD8 class. Log10-transformed breadth and depth values were compared by one-way ANOVA with Sidak's multiple comparisons tests. TCRdb provides this immuneACCESS table in a form limited to in-frame rearrangements. Some clones are lacking; in checked studies, under half of them reflect an unresolved V gene, and why the rest are absent is not known. Clonal size and the V and J genes are those of that table, whereas D and trimming came from the DNA. Across this sample there are more than 95,000 clones, with roughly 80% seen only once. The ten largest clones capture 4.5% to 6% of the sample.

CDR1 SGHRS and CDR2 YFSETQ are derived from the germline V gene. V is clipped by 4 bases and J by 8 bases, and the sequence between their germline boundaries is 13 bases long. There are 13 amino acids in the CDR3, from cysteine to phenylalanine inclusive. CDR3 DNA is the only sequence kept; it has 39 bases, read in frame from the first base. Recombination connected TRBV5-1 to TRBJ2-1; perhaps TRBD2 is the D gene, with 6 bases matching. The sequencing used peripheral blood, collected on day 0 of AZD1222 vaccination. The TCR originated in an adult in good health. The CDR3 amino acid sequence is: CASSPGWGDEQFF. The DNA is TGCGCCAGCAGCCCAGGGTGGGGGGATGAGCAGTTCTTC.